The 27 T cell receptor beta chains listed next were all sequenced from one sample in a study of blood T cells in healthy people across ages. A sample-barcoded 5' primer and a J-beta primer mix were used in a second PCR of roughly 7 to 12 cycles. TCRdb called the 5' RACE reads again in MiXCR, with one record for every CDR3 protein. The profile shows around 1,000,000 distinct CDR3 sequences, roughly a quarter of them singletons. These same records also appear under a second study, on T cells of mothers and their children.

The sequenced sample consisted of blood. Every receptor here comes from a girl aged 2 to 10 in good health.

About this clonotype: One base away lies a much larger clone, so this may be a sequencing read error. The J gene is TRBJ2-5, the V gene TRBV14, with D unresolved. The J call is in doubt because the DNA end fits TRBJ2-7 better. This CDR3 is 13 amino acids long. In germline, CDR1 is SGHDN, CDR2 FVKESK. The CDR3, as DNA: TGTGCCAGCAGCCAAGTCTTATTCTACGAGCAGTACTTC. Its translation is CASSQVLFYEQYF.

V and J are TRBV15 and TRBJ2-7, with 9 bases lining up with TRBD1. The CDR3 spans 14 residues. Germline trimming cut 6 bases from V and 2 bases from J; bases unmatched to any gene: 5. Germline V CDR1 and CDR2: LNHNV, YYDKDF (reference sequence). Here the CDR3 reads CATRSGTGTYEQYF. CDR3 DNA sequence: TGTGCCACCAGGTCCGGGACAGGGACCTACGAGCAGTACTTC.

The CDR3 DNA reads TGTGCCAGCAAGCAGGGGGCGACGCTTAGCACAGATACGCAGTATTTT. As protein: CASKQGATLSTDTQYF. This sequence joins TRBV11-2 and TRBJ2-3, with 8 bases that match TRBD1. V shed 7 bases, J shed 0 bases, and the junction held 9 bases outside the gene matches. The CDR3 contains 16 residues. Germline V gene sequence: CDR1 SGHAT, CDR2 FQNNGV.

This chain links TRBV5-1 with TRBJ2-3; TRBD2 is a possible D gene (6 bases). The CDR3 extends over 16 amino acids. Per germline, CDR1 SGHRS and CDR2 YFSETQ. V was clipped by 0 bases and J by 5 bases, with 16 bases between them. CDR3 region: CASSLEFGGDGDTQYF. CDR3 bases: TGCGCCAGCAGCTTGGAGTTCGGCGGGGATGGAGATACGCAGTATTTT.

The CDR3 loop is CSVMSLGASTDTQYF. CDR3 sequence (DNA): TGCAGCGTTATGTCGCTCGGGGCTAGCACAGATACGCAGTATTTT. The chain combines TRBV29-1 with TRBJ2-3; either TRBD1 or TRBD2 may supply D (5 bases each). The germline V and J ends were trimmed by 5 bases and 0 bases, with 15 bases remaining between them. This CDR3 spans 15 amino acids. Germline-derived CDR1 and CDR2 are SQVTM and ANQGSEA.

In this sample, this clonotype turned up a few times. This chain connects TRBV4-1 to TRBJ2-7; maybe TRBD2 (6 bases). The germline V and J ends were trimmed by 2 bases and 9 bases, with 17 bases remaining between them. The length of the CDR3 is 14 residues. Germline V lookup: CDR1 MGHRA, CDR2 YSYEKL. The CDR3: CASSQWSGFAGQYF. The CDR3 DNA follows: TGCGCCAGCAGCCAATGGAGCGGGTTTGCCGGGCAGTACTTC.

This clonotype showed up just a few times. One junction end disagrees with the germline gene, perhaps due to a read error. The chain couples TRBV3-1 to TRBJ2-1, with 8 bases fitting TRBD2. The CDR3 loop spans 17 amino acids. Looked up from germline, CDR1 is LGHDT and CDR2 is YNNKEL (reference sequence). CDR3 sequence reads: CASSPLTRLALYNEQLF. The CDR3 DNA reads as TGTGCCAGCAGCCCCCTAACGAGACTAGCGCTCTACAATGAGCAGCTCTTC.

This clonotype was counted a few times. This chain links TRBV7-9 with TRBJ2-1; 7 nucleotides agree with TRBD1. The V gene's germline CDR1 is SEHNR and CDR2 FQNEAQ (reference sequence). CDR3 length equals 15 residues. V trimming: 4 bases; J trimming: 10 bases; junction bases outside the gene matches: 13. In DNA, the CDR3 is TGTGCCAGCAGCTCAACAAGCTACAGGGGATTAGAGCAGTTCTTC. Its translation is CASSSTSYRGLEQFF.

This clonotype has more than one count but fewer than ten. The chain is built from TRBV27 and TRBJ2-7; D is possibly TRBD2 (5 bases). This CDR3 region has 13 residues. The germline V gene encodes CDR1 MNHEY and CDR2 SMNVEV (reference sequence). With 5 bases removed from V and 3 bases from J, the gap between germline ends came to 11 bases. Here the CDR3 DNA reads TGTGCCAGCAGTCGTGGACTCGTCTACGAGCAGTACTTC. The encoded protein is CASSRGLVYEQYF.

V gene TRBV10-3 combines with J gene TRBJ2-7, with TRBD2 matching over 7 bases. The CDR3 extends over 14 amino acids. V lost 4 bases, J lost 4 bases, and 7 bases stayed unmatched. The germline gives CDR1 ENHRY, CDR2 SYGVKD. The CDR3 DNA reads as TGTGCCATCAGTGGGGAGGGAATAAGGTACGAGCAGTACTTC. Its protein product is CAISGEGIRYEQYF.

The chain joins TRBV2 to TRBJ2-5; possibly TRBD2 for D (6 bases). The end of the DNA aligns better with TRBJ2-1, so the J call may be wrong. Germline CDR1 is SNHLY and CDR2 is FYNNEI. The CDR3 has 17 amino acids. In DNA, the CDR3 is TGTGCCAGCAGTCAACCCCTCGGGAGTTCTCTCTACAATGAGCAGTTCTTC. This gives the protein CASSQPLGSSLYNEQFF.

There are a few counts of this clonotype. In nucleotides, the CDR3 is TGTGCCAGCAGTTCGGACAGGGTAAACAATGAGCAGTTCTTC. This encodes CASSSDRVNNEQFF. The J gene is TRBJ2-1, the V gene TRBV6-6, with 8 nucleotides matching TRBD1. V shed 4 bases, J shed 5 bases, and the junction held 4 bases outside the gene matches. This CDR3 is 14 amino acids long. CDR1 and CDR2 (germline): MNHNY, SVGAGI (reference sequence).

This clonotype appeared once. CDR3 nucleotides: TGTGCCAGCAGCTCTTATGTTATTAGCGGGAGCGATAGCTCCTACAATGAGCAGTTCTTC. As protein: CASSSYVISGSDSSYNEQFF. This chain uses TRBV7-6 with TRBJ2-1; 9 bases map to TRBD2. Losses at the gene ends were 4 bases for V and 0 bases for J; bases not matched to a gene: 16. Germline lookup yields CDR1 SGHVS and CDR2 FNYEAQ. The CDR3 contains 20 residues. The variable domain in full, completed from reference TRBV7-6 and TRBJ2-1, reads GAGVSQSPRYKVTKRGQDVALRCDPISGHVSLYWYRQALGQGPEFLTYFNYEAQQDKSGLPNDRFSAERPEGSISTLTIQRTEQRDSAMYRCASSSYVISGSDSSYNEQFFGPGTRLTVL.

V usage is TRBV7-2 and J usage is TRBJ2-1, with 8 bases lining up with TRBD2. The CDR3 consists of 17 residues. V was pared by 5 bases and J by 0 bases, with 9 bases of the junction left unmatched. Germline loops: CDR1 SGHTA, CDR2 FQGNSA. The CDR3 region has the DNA TGTGCCAGCAGCATACTAGCGGCCTACAGCTCCTACAATGAGCAGTTCTTC. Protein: CASSILAAYSSYNEQFF.

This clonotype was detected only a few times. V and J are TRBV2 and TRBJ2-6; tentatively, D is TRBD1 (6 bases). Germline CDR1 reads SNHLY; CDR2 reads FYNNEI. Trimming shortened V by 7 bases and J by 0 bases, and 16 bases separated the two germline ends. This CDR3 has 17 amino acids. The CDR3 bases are TGTGCCAGCATTACGACAGGCTCTCCCTCTGGGGCCAACGTCCTGACTTTC. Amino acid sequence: CASITTGSPSGANVLTF.

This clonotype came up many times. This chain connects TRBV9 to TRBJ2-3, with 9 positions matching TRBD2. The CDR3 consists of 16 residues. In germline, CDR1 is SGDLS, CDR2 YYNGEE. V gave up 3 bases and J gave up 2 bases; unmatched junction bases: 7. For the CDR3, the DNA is TGTGCCAGCAGCGATCCTAGCGGGGCGAACACAGATACGCAGTATTTT. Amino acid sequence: CASSDPSGANTDTQYF.

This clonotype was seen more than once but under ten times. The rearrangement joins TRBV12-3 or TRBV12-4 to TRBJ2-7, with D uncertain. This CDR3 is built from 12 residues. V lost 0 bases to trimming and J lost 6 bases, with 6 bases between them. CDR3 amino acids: CASSLAAAEQYF. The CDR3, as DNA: TGTGCCAGCAGTTTAGCGGCTGCCGAGCAGTACTTC.

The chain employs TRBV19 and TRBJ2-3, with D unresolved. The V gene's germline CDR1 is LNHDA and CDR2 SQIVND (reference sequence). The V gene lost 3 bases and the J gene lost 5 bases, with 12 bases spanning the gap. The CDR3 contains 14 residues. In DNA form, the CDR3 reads TGTGCCAGTAGTATCTATGGGTTAGAAGATACGCAGTATTTT. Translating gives CASSIYGLEDTQYF.

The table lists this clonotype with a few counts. The CDR3 reads CSVEDGLGDRAYNEQFF. CDR3 in DNA: TGCAGCGTTGAAGATGGGTTAGGAGACAGGGCCTACAATGAGCAGTTCTTC. The rearrangement links TRBV29-1 to TRBJ2-1; 7 bases are a match to TRBD1. After removal of 0 bases from V and 2 bases from J, the junction contained 10 bases not matched to a gene. The CDR3 is 17 residues long. CDR1 and CDR2 (germline): SQVTM, ANQGSEA.

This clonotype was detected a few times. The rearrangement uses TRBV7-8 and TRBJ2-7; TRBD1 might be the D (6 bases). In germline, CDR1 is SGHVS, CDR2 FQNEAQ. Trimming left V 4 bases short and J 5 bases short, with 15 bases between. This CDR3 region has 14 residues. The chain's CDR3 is CASSSLRGSNEQYF. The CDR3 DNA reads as TGTGCCAGCAGCTCCCTCAGGGGATCGAACGAGCAGTACTTC.

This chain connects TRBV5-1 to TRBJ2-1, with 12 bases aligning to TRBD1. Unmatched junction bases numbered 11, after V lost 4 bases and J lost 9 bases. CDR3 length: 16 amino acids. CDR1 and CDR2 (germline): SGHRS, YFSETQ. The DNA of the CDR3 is TGCGCCAGCAGCCGTCCGGGACAGGGGGCGTTTGGTGAGCAGTTCTTC. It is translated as CASSRPGQGAFGEQFF.

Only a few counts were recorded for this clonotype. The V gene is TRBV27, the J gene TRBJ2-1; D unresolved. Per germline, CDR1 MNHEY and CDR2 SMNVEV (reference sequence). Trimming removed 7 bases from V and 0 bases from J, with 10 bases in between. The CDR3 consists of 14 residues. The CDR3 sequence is CASTETASYNEQFF. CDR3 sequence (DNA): TGTGCCAGCACAGAGACTGCCTCCTACAATGAGCAGTTCTTC.

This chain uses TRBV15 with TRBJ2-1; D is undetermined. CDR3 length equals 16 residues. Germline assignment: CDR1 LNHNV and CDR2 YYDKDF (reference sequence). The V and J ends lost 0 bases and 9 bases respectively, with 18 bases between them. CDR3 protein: CATSRDRSLGSGEQFF. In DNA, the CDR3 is TGTGCCACCAGCAGAGATCGGAGTTTGGGGTCGGGTGAGCAGTTCTTC.

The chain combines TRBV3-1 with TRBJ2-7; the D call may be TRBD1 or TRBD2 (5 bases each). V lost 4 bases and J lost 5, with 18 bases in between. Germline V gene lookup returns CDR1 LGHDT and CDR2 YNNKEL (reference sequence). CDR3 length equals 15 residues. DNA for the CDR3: TGTGCCAGCAGCCCTCCGGGACCCCCCGCCAACGAGCAGTACTTC. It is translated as CASSPPGPPANEQYF.

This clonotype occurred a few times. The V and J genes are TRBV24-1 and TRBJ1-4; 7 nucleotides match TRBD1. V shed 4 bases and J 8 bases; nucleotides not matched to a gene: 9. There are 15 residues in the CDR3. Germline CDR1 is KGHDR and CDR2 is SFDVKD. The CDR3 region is CATSDPGTAGEKLFF. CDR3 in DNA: TGTGCCACCAGTGACCCCGGGACAGCAGGGGAAAAACTGTTTTTT.

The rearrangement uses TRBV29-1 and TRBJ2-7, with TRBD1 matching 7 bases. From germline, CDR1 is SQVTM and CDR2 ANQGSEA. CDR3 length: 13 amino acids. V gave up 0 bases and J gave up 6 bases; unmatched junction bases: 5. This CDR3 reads CSVEEGQTAEQYF. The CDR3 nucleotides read TGCAGCGTTGAAGAGGGACAGACAGCCGAGCAGTACTTC.

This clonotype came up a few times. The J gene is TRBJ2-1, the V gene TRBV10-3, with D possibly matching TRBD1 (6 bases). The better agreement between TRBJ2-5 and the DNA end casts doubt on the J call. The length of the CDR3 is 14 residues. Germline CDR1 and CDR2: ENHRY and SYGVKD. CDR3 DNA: TGTGCCATCGGCTCGGACGGGACACAAGAGACCCAGTACTTC. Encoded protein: CAIGSDGTQETQYF.